The rows below give T cell receptor beta chains drawn from one sample of a study of T cell responses to AZD1222 COVID-19 vaccine. Here immunoSEQ multiplex PCR was the method, and the copy in TCRdb shows in-frame clones only, minus some. The sample has 250,000 to 300,000 clones, 90% to 95% seen once; the top ten hold less than 0.65%. Material: peripheral blood, obtained 28 days after the second AZD1222 dose. The receptors shown here come from an adult who received the AZD1222 COVID-19 vaccine. Both conserved end residues are part of each CDR3. Fields, in order: V gene, J gene, D gene, clone size, CDR3 protein, CDR3 DNA. The D gene is left open where the match is weak. Rows may omit the clone size; those that give it use once, few, many or a size class.

V: TRBV11-2; J: TRBJ2-7; D: .; size: once; CDR3: CASSPSYEQYF; DNA: TGTGCCAGCAGCCCATCGTACGAGCAGTACTTC
V: TRBV11-2; J: TRBJ2-3; D: .; size: .; CDR3: CASSSIWGTDTQYF; DNA: TGTGCCAGCAGTTCGATCTGGGGCACAGATACGCAGTATTTT
V: TRBV7-9; J: TRBJ2-7; D: TRBD1; size: .; CDR3: CASSPDREFSEQYF; DNA: TGTGCCAGCAGTCCCGACAGGGAATTCTCCGAGCAGTACTTC
V: TRBV18; J: TRBJ2-7; D: .; size: .; CDR3: CASSPMGLSYEQYF; DNA: TGTGCCAGCTCACCAATGGGGCTCTCCTACGAGCAGTACTTC
V: TRBV12-5; J: TRBJ1-1; D: .; size: .; CDR3: CASGVEGTEAFF; DNA: TGTGCTAGTGGTGTTGAAGGGACTGAAGCTTTCTTT
V: TRBV7-2; J: TRBJ2-7; D: .; size: .; CDR3: CASSFTTSGYEQYF; DNA: TGTGCCAGCAGCTTTACCACTAGTGGGTACGAGCAGTACTTC
V: TRBV6-5; J: TRBJ2-2; D: .; size: once; CDR3: CASSYNGGTGELFF; DNA: TGTGCCAGCAGTTACAACGGGGGCACCGGGGAGCTGTTTTTT
V: TRBV2; J: TRBJ1-3; D: .; size: .; CDR3: CASKVGDSGNTIYF; DNA: TGTGCCAGCAAGGTTGGCGACTCAGGAAACACCATATATTTT
V: TRBV10-3; J: TRBJ2-7; D: .; size: few; CDR3: CAITRDRSTEQYF; DNA: TGTGCCATCACCCGGGACCGCTCTACCGAGCAGTACTTC
V: TRBV18; J: TRBJ1-4; D: .; size: .; CDR3: CASSRGQPPEKLFF; DNA: TGTGCCAGCTCAAGAGGCCAGCCCCCTGAAAAACTGTTTTTT
V: TRBV6-2/TRBV6-3; J: TRBJ2-3; D: TRBD2; size: .; CDR3: CASSFKTSGETDTQYF; DNA: TGTGCCAGCAGTTTTAAGACTAGCGGTGAGACAGATACGCAGTATTTT
V: TRBV6-1; J: TRBJ2-3; D: TRBD2; size: .; CDR3: CASSETSGGRDTQYF; DNA: TGTGCCAGCAGTGAGACTAGCGGGGGGAGGGATACGCAGTATTTT
V: TRBV2; J: TRBJ1-4; D: .; size: .; CDR3: CASSGRLNVNEKLFF; DNA: TGTGCCAGCTCGGGCAGGCTTAACGTCAATGAAAAACTGTTTTTT
V: TRBV28; J: TRBJ1-5; D: .; size: .; CDR3: CASSLRGMGSQPQHF; DNA: TGTGCCAGCAGTTTACGGGGAATGGGGAGTCAGCCCCAGCATTTT
V: TRBV3-1/TRBV3-2; J: TRBJ2-7; D: TRBD2; size: .; CDR3: CASSQDSGYEQYF; DNA: TGTGCCAGCAGCCAAGATAGCGGGTACGAGCAGTACTTC
V: TRBV3-1/TRBV3-2; J: TRBJ1-5; D: TRBD1; size: .; CDR3: CASSHDRVNQPQHF; DNA: TGTGCCAGCAGCCATGACAGGGTCAATCAGCCCCAGCATTTT
V: TRBV7-2; J: TRBJ1-5; D: .; size: .; CDR3: CASSPRGAGAQPQHF; DNA: TGTGCCAGCAGCCCCCGGGGGGCGGGGGCTCAGCCCCAGCATTTT
V: TRBV7-8; J: TRBJ1-6; D: TRBD1; size: once; CDR3: CASSLVRGYNSPLHF; DNA: TGTGCCAGCAGCTTAGTCAGGGGGTATAATTCACCCCTCCACTTT
V: TRBV28; J: TRBJ2-3; D: TRBD2; size: .; CDR3: CATLHGLAGRSSTDTQYF; DNA: TGTGCCACCCTACATGGACTAGCGGGGAGATCTAGCACAGATACGCAGTATTTT
V: TRBV6-5; J: TRBJ1-2; D: .; size: .; CDR3: CASSYRVTGGYTF; DNA: TGTGCCAGCAGTTACCGGGTTACTGGTGGCTACACCTTC
V: TRBV7-2; J: TRBJ2-6; D: .; size: .; CDR3: CASSLRSPGANVLTF; DNA: TGTGCCAGCAGCCTCCGGTCCCCTGGGGCCAACGTCCTGACTTTC
V: TRBV3-1/TRBV3-2; J: TRBJ1-2; D: TRBD1; size: once; CDR3: CASSRADRDYGYTF; DNA: TGTGCCAGCAGCCGGGCGGACAGGGACTATGGCTACACCTTC
V: TRBV9; J: TRBJ2-1; D: TRBD2; size: .; CDR3: CASSALAGDNEQFF; DNA: TGTGCCAGCAGCGCTCTAGCGGGAGACAATGAGCAGTTCTTC
V: TRBV5-1; J: TRBJ1-4; D: TRBD1; size: .; CDR3: CASSVTGTHEKLFF; DNA: TGCGCCAGCAGTGTGACAGGGACGCATGAAAAACTGTTTTTT
V: TRBV5-1; J: TRBJ2-1; D: .; size: .; CDR3: CASSQQGGDEQFF; DNA: TGCGCCAGCAGCCAACAGGGAGGCGATGAGCAGTTCTTC
V: TRBV27; J: TRBJ2-7; D: TRBD2; size: .; CDR3: CASSFSGRASYEQYF; DNA: TGTGCCAGCAGTTTCAGCGGGAGGGCATCCTACGAGCAGTACTTC
V: TRBV2; J: TRBJ2-1; D: TRBD2; size: .; CDR3: CASSDAGGFYNEQFF; DNA: TGTGCCAGCAGTGATGCGGGGGGCTTCTACAATGAGCAGTTCTTC
V: TRBV5-1; J: TRBJ2-7; D: TRBD1; size: .; CDR3: CASSLWDSYEQYF; DNA: TGCGCCAGCAGCCTCTGGGACAGCTACGAGCAGTACTTC
V: TRBV28; J: TRBJ2-7; D: TRBD2; size: once; CDR3: CASSLWPSGRRSYEQYF; DNA: TGTGCCAGCAGTTTATGGCCTAGCGGGAGGCGCTCCTACGAGCAGTACTTC